This TCR beta chain was captured in a study of cytomegalovirus exposure and HLA in healthy donors. With 60 Vbeta and 13 Jbeta primers, the PCR was carried out. How the authors handled the data: Later reanalysis found 60 million to 90 million unique TCR beta chains, 9 million to 12 million of them shared. Method: immunoSEQ multiplex PCR; TCRdb's copy keeps in-frame clones and lacks some. V and J calls and clone size are given by that table; D and trimming were obtained from the DNA. The sample carries roughly 110,000 clones, 71% recorded once. To note about this clone: Its target is unknown.

The CDR3 consists of 15 residues. Trimming pared 3 bases from V and 2 bases from J, leaving 13 bases between. Germline V gene data show CDR1 as SGHRS and CDR2 as YFSETQ. Study-wide points: Listed as cytomegalovirus-associated were about 160 TCR beta chains.

Source material: PBMCs. The sequence derives from a female donor in good health and CMV-seronegative. The J gene is TRBJ2-3, the V gene TRBV5-1; D is unresolved. The CDR3 nucleotides are TGCGCCAGCAGCTGGGCCTCCAGGATCACAGATACGCAGTATTTT. Its translation is CASSWASRITDTQYF.